A single sample is the source of the 21 T cell receptor beta chains below, sequenced in a study of CXCR3 chemokines and chemotherapy response in bladder cancer. TCRdb reanalysed the PCR reads using MiXCR and keeps one entry per CDR3 protein. The sample has about 9,000 distinct CDR3 sequences, about 23% seen once. The sample here was taken from a patient whose treatment included neoadjuvant chemotherapy. These receptors came from a human donor with bladder cancer that did not respond to neoadjuvant chemotherapy.

This clonotype has more than one count but fewer than ten. The chain links TRBV6-2 or TRBV6-3 to TRBJ2-2; 10 nucleotides match TRBD2. Germline V gene sequence: CDR1 MNHEY, CDR2 SVGEGT. V trimming: 6 bases; J trimming: 4 bases; junction bases outside the gene matches: 2. CDR3 size: 14 residues. CDR3 amino acids: CASRGTSVTGELFF. The DNA of the CDR3 is TGTGCCAGCAGGGGGACTAGCGTCACCGGGGAGCTGTTTTTT.

In this sample, this clonotype is medium-sized. The chain couples TRBV7-2 to TRBJ2-3, with 7 bases that match TRBD2. The length of the CDR3 is 17 residues. CDR1 and CDR2 from the germline V gene are SGHTA and FQGNSA. V was pared by 6 bases and J by 6 bases, with 18 bases of the junction left unmatched. CDR3 residues: CASSAGAGESKKDTQYF. The CDR3 nucleotides read TGTGCCAGCAGTGCCGGGGCGGGGGAAAGTAAAAAGGATACGCAGTATTTT.

This clonotype was counted many times. The chain couples TRBV27 to TRBJ1-4, with no clear D. Germline CDR1 and CDR2: MNHEY and SMNVEV (reference sequence). This CDR3 has 15 residues. V was shortened by 5 bases and J by 5 bases, with 15 bases between the two germline ends. The CDR3 nucleotides read TGTGCCAGCAGTCTAAGCAGCGGATTAAATGAAAAACTGTTTTTT. Its translation: CASSLSSGLNEKLFF.

By share, this clonotype ranks as medium-sized. CDR3 DNA sequence: TGTGCCAGCAGTTACCCGCCCGGGACGAAAGAAGAGACCCAGTACTTC. It yields the protein CASSYPPGTKEETQYF. The rearrangement joins TRBV6-6 to TRBJ2-5; D tentatively reads TRBD1 or TRBD2 (5 bases each). The CDR3 length is 16 residues. Germline CDR1 MNHNY, CDR2 SVGAGI (reference sequence). V dropped 2 bases and J dropped 3 bases, with 16 bases sitting between them.

This clonotype was counted many times. The V and J genes are TRBV12-3 or TRBV12-4 and TRBJ1-1, with no clear D. The CDR3 is 11 residues long. Trimming cost V 4 bases and J 6 bases, with 6 bases left between them. The CDR3 loop reads CASSSPAEAFF. CDR3 in DNA: TGTGCCAGCAGTTCCCCAGCTGAAGCTTTCTTT.

This clonotype was found many times. This chain connects TRBV27 to TRBJ2-5, with D hard to call. Germline CDR1 reads MNHEY; CDR2 reads SMNVEV (reference sequence). V was clipped by 1 base and J by 1 base, with 4 bases between them. CDR3 size: 13 residues. The chain's CDR3 is CASSLWPQETQYF. CDR3 nucleotides: TGTGCCAGCAGTTTATGGCCCCAAGAGACCCAGTACTTC.

At least ten counts were recorded for this clonotype. This chain connects TRBV5-6 to TRBJ1-6; D unclear. The length of the CDR3 is 13 residues. V dropped 1 base and J dropped 12 bases, with 11 bases sitting between them. CDR1 and CDR2 from the germline V gene are SGHDT and YYEEEE. The CDR3 loop is CASSLSRRGPLHF. DNA of the CDR3: TGTGCCAGCAGCTTGTCCCGTCGTGGACCCCTCCACTTT.

This clonotype came up many times. J is TRBJ1-1 and V is TRBV12-3 or TRBV12-4, with D possibly TRBD1 on 5 matching bases. CDR3 length equals 14 residues. V dropped 1 base and J dropped 1 base, with 7 bases sitting between them. The CDR3 nucleotides read TGTGCCAGCAGTTTAGGACAGCAGAACACTGAAGCTTTCTTT. Its translation is CASSLGQQNTEAFF.

In this sample, this clonotype turned up many times. The chain recombines TRBV5-4 with TRBJ1-1, with 12 bases fitting TRBD1. Germline CDR1 and CDR2: SGHNT and YYREEE (reference sequence). The junction had 4 bases not matched to a gene; V was cut back by 0 bases and J by 4 bases. The CDR3 contains 16 residues. CDR3 bases: TGTGCCAGCAGCTTGGGGAGGGGACAGGGGGCCACTGAAGCTTTCTTT. As protein: CASSLGRGQGATEAFF. The full variable domain, rest sourced from reference TRBV5-4 and TRBJ1-1, is ETGVTQSPTHLIKTRGQQVTLRCSSQSGHNTVSWYQQALGQGPQFIFQYYREEENGRGNFPPRFSGLQFPNYSSELNVNALELDDSALYLCASSLGRGQGATEAFFGQGTRLTVV.

This clonotype was detected ten times or more. The rearrangement links TRBV12-3 or TRBV12-4 to TRBJ1-1, with 7 nucleotides matching TRBD1. V dropped 6 bases and J dropped 5; count of bases not matched to a gene: 9. The CDR3 loop spans 14 amino acids. CDR3 sequence reads: CASSQRGLGTEAFF. The CDR3, as DNA: TGTGCCAGCAGCCAAAGGGGGCTGGGGACTGAAGCTTTCTTT.

Ten or more counts support this clonotype. The rearrangement uses TRBV5-6 and TRBJ1-1; D remains unclear. V lost 1 base and J 6 bases, leaving 10 bases between the germline ends. The CDR3 is 13 residues long. Germline CDR1 SGHDT, CDR2 YYEEEE. CDR3 sequence (DNA): TGTGCCAGCAGCTTGCACAGTGTGGCTGAAGCTTTCTTT. Translating gives CASSLHSVAEAFF. Looking up the rest from reference TRBV5-6 and TRBJ1-1 gives the full variable domain: DAGVTQSPTHLIKTRGQQVTLRCSPKSGHDTVSWYQQALGQGPQFIFQYYEEEERQRGNFPDRFSGHQFPNYSSELNVNALLLGDSALYLCASSLHSVAEAFFGQGTRLTVV.

In its sample, this clonotype was seen many times. This rearrangement joins TRBV27 to TRBJ1-1; 7 nucleotides match TRBD1. The CDR3 is 14 amino acids. V trimming: 3 bases; J trimming: 1 base; junction bases outside the gene matches: 2. The germline CDR1 and CDR2 sequences are MNHEY and SMNVEV (reference sequence). CDR3 sequence: CASSLGQWNTEAFF. The CDR3, as DNA: TGTGCCAGCAGTTTGGGACAGTGGAACACTGAAGCTTTCTTT.

This clonotype came up many times. The V gene is TRBV20-1, the J gene TRBJ1-5; possible D gene TRBD1, 5 bases. This CDR3 is built from 14 residues. Looked up from germline, CDR1 is DFQATT and CDR2 is SNEGSKA (reference sequence). The V end lost 1 base, the J end lost 2 bases, and 9 bases lay between the germline ends. The CDR3 DNA reads as TGCAGTGCTAGAGGGGTAGGGGGCAATCAGCCCCAGCATTTT. It codes for CSARGVGGNQPQHF.

This clonotype rates as medium-sized. This rearrangement joins TRBV5-4 to TRBJ1-1; possible D gene TRBD1, 5 bases. The length of the CDR3 is 13 residues. The germline CDR1 and CDR2 sequences are SGHNT and YYREEE (reference sequence). The V gene lost 2 bases and the J gene lost 6 bases, with 11 bases spanning the gap. Written as DNA, the CDR3 is TGTGCCAGCAGCTTCCAGGGAAGGTCTGAAGCTTTCTTT. Translation: CASSFQGRSEAFF.

This clonotype rates as medium-sized. The chain combines TRBV7-2 with TRBJ2-5; D not certain. The V gene's germline CDR1 is SGHTA and CDR2 FQGNSA. The CDR3 has 13 amino acids. V shed 0 bases and J shed 4 bases, with 6 bases lying between them. The CDR3 coding sequence is TGTGCCAGCAGCTTAGCCAGGTCAGAGACCCAGTACTTC. It is translated as CASSLARSETQYF.

This clonotype was found many times. The chain uses TRBV7-2 and TRBJ1-6, with 8 bases lining up with TRBD1. This CDR3 comprises 17 residues. After removal of 1 base from V and 2 bases from J, the junction contained 4 bases not matched to a gene. Germline lookup yields CDR1 SGHTA and CDR2 FQGNSA. The CDR3 DNA follows: TGTGCCAGCAGCTTAGAGACAGGGGATGCCTATAATTCACCCCTCCACTTT. Amino acid sequence: CASSLETGDAYNSPLHF.

This clonotype was recorded many times. The chain is built from TRBV5-5 and TRBJ1-5; unclear D gene. The germline gives CDR1 SGHKS, CDR2 YYEKEE (reference sequence). The CDR3 extends over 14 amino acids. V shed 4 bases and J shed 2 bases, with 10 bases lying between them. In DNA, the CDR3 is TGTGCCAGCAGCCCGACGGCGGGCAATCAGCCCCAGCATTTT. It specifies CASSPTAGNQPQHF.

This clonotype was recorded many times. This sequence joins TRBV7-9 and TRBJ2-3; no firm D call. From germline, CDR1 is SEHNR and CDR2 FQNEAQ (reference sequence). V lost 5 bases, J lost 2 bases, and 11 bases lay in between. The CDR3 loop spans 14 amino acids. The CDR3 region has the DNA TGTGCCAGCAGCCCTACCTGGTCCACAGATACGCAGTATTTT. Translation gives CASSPTWSTDTQYF. The full variable domain, in which reference TRBV7-9 and TRBJ2-3 provide the parts outside the CDR3, is DTGVSQNPRHKITKRGQNVTFRCDPISEHNRLYWYRQTLGQGPEFLTYFQNEAQLEKSRLLSDRFSAERPKGSFSTLEIQRTEQGDSAMYLCASSPTWSTDTQYFGPGTRLTVL.

This clonotype was seen ten or more times. The genes are TRBV10-3 and TRBJ2-7; 8 nucleotides match TRBD1. There are 12 residues in the CDR3. The germline V gene has CDR1 ENHRY and CDR2 SYGVKD. The J segment lost 3 bases and the V segment lost 11 bases, leaving 6 bases of the junction unmatched. DNA for the CDR3: TGTGCCGTTGGACAGGGTAGCTACGAGCAGTACTTC. Translating gives CAVGQGSYEQYF.

This clonotype was seen ten or more times. The chain uses TRBV20-1 and TRBJ1-2; D might be TRBD1 (5 bases). CDR3 length: 13 residues. In germline, CDR1 is DFQATT, CDR2 SNEGSKA (reference sequence). The V and J ends lost 4 bases and 8 bases respectively, with 17 bases between them. DNA of the CDR3: TGCAGTGCTATCAAAGGACACGCGCAGGGCTACACCTTC. Its translation is CSAIKGHAQGYTF.

By frequency in the sample, this clonotype is medium-sized. This chain links TRBV19 with TRBJ1-5; no reliable D call. This CDR3 is 11 amino acids long. In germline, CDR1 is LNHDA, CDR2 SQIVND (reference sequence). Trimming pared 8 bases from V and 4 bases from J, leaving 6 bases between. CDR3: CASGWNQPQHF. Written as DNA, the CDR3 is TGTGCCAGTGGATGGAATCAGCCCCAGCATTTT.